The 16 T cell receptor beta chains below all came from one sample that was sequenced in a study of blood T cell repertoires in COVID-19. The assay was immunoSEQ multiplex PCR, and TCRdb's table has in-frame clones only and misses some. The sample lists 250,000 or so clones, around 84% occurring once. The sequenced sample consisted of peripheral blood. Receptors originate from a man between 40 and 49 years old who had recovered from COVID-19.

CDR3 coding DNA: TGTGCCAGCAGCCCACTAGCGGTTGGGGATACGCAGTATTTT. Protein product: CASSPLAVGDTQYF. The gene calls are TRBV2 and TRBJ2-3; TRBD2 matches at 8 bases. This CDR3 is 14 amino acids long. V dropped 6 bases and J dropped 6; count of bases not matched to a gene: 8. Germline CDR1 and CDR2: SNHLY and FYNNEI. Supplemented by reference TRBV2 and TRBJ2-3, the full variable domain reads EPEVTQTPSHQVTQMGQEVILRCVPISNHLYFYWYRQILGQKVEFLVSFYNNEISEKSEIFDDQFSVERPDGSNFTLKIRSTKLEDSAMYFCASSPLAVGDTQYFGPGTRLTVL.

The V and J genes are TRBV18 and TRBJ2-1; 14 nucleotides align to TRBD2. Unmatched junction bases numbered 3, after V lost 3 bases and J lost 5 bases. The CDR3 runs 16 residues. The germline V gene encodes CDR1 KGHSH and CDR2 LQKENI. The CDR3 bases are TGTGCCAGCTCACCGGGGACTAGCGGGGGCCACAATGAGCAGTTCTTC. Protein: CASSPGTSGGHNEQFF.

This chain uses TRBV11-2 with TRBJ1-4; no clear D. The germline V gene has CDR1 SGHAT and CDR2 FQNNGV. Trimming cost V 5 bases and J 0 bases, with 7 bases left between them. The CDR3 is 14 amino acids. CDR3 protein: CASSPSATNEKLFF. DNA for the CDR3: TGTGCCAGCAGCCCGAGTGCAACTAATGAAAAACTGTTTTTT.

The genes are TRBV20-1 and TRBJ1-2; D gene uncertain. Trimming took off 6 bases at V and 2 bases at J, with 7 bases between the two ends. The length of the CDR3 is 11 residues. CDR1 is DFQATT and CDR2 is SNEGSKA in the germline V gene (reference sequence). In DNA, the CDR3 is TGCAGTGCCAACGAGAACTATGGCTACACCTTC. Protein product: CSANENYGYTF.

The CDR3 sequence: CASSSTLGEGEYEQYF. The CDR3 DNA is TGTGCCAGCAGCTCAACCCTAGGGGAAGGAGAGTACGAGCAGTACTTC. The chain uses TRBV7-2 and TRBJ2-7; TRBD1 might be the D (5 bases). The V gene's germline CDR1 is SGHTA and CDR2 FQGNSA. The V end was cut by 4 bases, the J end by 4 bases, with 20 bases between. The CDR3 loop spans 16 amino acids.

This chain uses TRBV12-5 with TRBJ2-3, with a weak D call TRBD2 (5 bases). Germline values: CDR1 LGHNT, CDR2 FRNRAP. This CDR3 is 14 amino acids long. V lost 1 base and J 1 base, leaving 6 bases between the germline ends. CDR3 bases: TGTGCTAGTGGTTTGGCGGAGGGCACAGATACGCAGTATTTT. This gives the protein CASGLAEGTDTQYF.

This rearrangement joins TRBV27 to TRBJ1-1; weak D call: TRBD1 (5 bases). Deletions cut 8 bases from V and 0 bases from J, with 16 bases between. Germline lookup yields CDR1 MNHEY and CDR2 SMNVEV (reference sequence). This CDR3 contains 15 residues. CDR3 protein: CASALTRVMNTEAFF. For the CDR3, the DNA is TGTGCCAGCGCCCTTACCAGGGTTATGAACACTGAAGCTTTCTTT.

The chain has TRBV11-2 and TRBJ2-7, with TRBD2 matching 8 bases. The CDR3 loop spans 14 amino acids. Germline CDR1 and CDR2: SGHAT and FQNNGV. With 5 bases clipped from V and 4 bases from J, the junction kept 7 bases outside the gene matches. For the CDR3, the DNA is TGTGCCAGCAGCCCCCGGACTAGCCCGTACGAGCAGTACTTC. It yields the protein CASSPRTSPYEQYF. Looking up the rest from reference TRBV11-2 and TRBJ2-7 gives the full variable domain: EAGVAQSPRYKIIEKRQSVAFWCNPISGHATLYWYQQILGQGPKLLIQFQNNGVVDDSQLPKDRFSAERLKGVDSTLKIQPAKLEDSAVYLCASSPRTSPYEQYFGPGTRLTVT.

The rearrangement uses TRBV7-9 and TRBJ2-7; TRBD1 might be the D (6 bases). V lost 4 bases to trimming and J lost 2 bases, with 9 bases between them. The CDR3 runs 13 residues. Germline V gene data show CDR1 as SEHNR and CDR2 as FQNEAQ (reference sequence). In nucleotides, the CDR3 is TGTGCCAGCAGCTCTGGACAGACCTACGAGCAGTACTTC. Translating gives CASSSGQTYEQYF. The variable domain in full, with the rest retrieved from reference TRBV7-9 and TRBJ2-7, is DTGVSQNPRHKITKRGQNVTFRCDPISEHNRLYWYRQTLGQGPEFLTYFQNEAQLEKSRLLSDRFSAERPKGSFSTLEIQRTEQGDSAMYLCASSSGQTYEQYFGPGTRLTVT.

The chain carries TRBV2 and TRBJ1-6; tentative D call: TRBD1 (5 bases). V lost 5 bases, J lost 10 bases, and 12 bases lay in between. Germline V CDR1 and CDR2: SNHLY, FYNNEI. The CDR3 spans 13 residues. The CDR3 DNA sequence: TGTGCCAGCAGTTTACTCAAGGGGTCACCCCTCCACTTT. As protein: CASSLLKGSPLHF.

This chain connects TRBV21-1 to TRBJ1-1; the table names TRBD1, a call not compared with the DNA. TRBV21-1 is tagged as a pseudogene. There are 12 residues in the CDR3. The CDR3 here is CASSKGATEAFF. In nucleotides, the CDR3 is TGTGCCAGCAGCAAAGGGGCCACTGAAGCTTTCTTT.

The V gene is TRBV19, the J gene TRBJ2-2; 7 nucleotides line up with TRBD1. Per the germline V gene, CDR1 is LNHDA and CDR2 is SQIVND (reference sequence). With 2 bases clipped from V and 4 bases from J, the junction kept 4 bases outside the gene matches. The CDR3 is 15 residues long. CDR3 bases: TGTGCCAGTAGTATATTGCCAGGGGGCACCGGGGAGCTGTTTTTT. It codes for CASSILPGGTGELFF.

V usage is TRBV5-1 and J usage is TRBJ2-2; 11 bases match TRBD2. Germline CDR1 and CDR2: SGHRS and YFSETQ. The CDR3 spans 15 residues. The trim removed 2 bases at V and 5 bases at J, leaving 2 bases unmatched. In DNA form, the CDR3 reads TGCGCCAGCAGCTTAACTAGCGGGGGAACCGGGGAGCTGTTTTTT. This gives the protein CASSLTSGGTGELFF.

The chain recombines TRBV5-4 with TRBJ2-7; 9 bases fit TRBD2. V lost 5 bases, J lost 1 base, and 7 bases stayed unmatched. From germline, CDR1 is SGHNT and CDR2 YYREEE (reference sequence). This CDR3 region has 15 residues. This chain's CDR3 is CASSLSGSRSYEQYF. Here the CDR3 DNA reads TGTGCCAGCAGTCTTAGCGGGAGTAGGTCCTACGAGCAGTACTTC.

The rearrangement joins TRBV19 to TRBJ1-5, with 8 bases aligning to TRBD1. V trimming: 6 bases; J trimming: 6 bases; junction bases outside the gene matches: 13. The CDR3 has 16 amino acids. CDR1 is LNHDA and CDR2 is SQIVND in the germline V gene (reference sequence). The CDR3 DNA reads as TGTGCCAGTAGAAGTGGGCCAGGGGGCGTAGGTCAGCCCCAGCATTTT. The encoded protein is CASRSGPGGVGQPQHF.

The chain links TRBV3-1 (or the pseudogene TRBV3-2) to TRBJ1-1; the D is unclear. The CDR3 has 15 amino acids. Trimming pared 1 base from V and 1 base from J, leaving 10 bases between. Looked up from germline, CDR1 is LGHDT and CDR2 is YNNKEL (reference sequence). In DNA form, the CDR3 reads TGTGCCAGCAGCCAAGGCCCGACTGGGAACACTGAAGCTTTCTTT. Protein product: CASSQGPTGNTEAFF.